The source of this TCR beta chain is a study of cytomegalovirus exposure and HLA in healthy donors. The PCR made use of 60 Vbeta and 13 Jbeta primers. Assay used: immunoSEQ multiplex PCR; TCRdb lists only in-frame clones, some missing. Counted here are under 130,000 clones, around 60% occurring once; the ten biggest clones make up more than 3%. Study findings and constraints: Trimming of TCR beta V- and J-genes showed a link, identified in a later analysis, to a missense DCLRE1C variant. Being productive about 87% or about 30% of the time was typical of most TCR beta V segments in an earlier analysis. CMV antigen specificity of a few CMV-associated chains was confirmed in vitro. The number of N-insertions in an Asian-associated ancestry cluster was reportedly below the roughly 670-donor mean in a later analysis.

The length of the CDR3 is 15 residues. V shed 0 bases, J shed 3 bases, and the junction held 2 bases outside the gene matches. Per germline, CDR1 SGDLS and CDR2 YYNGEE. Turning to this clone: Its specificity is not known.

The origin of this receptor is a woman aged 50 to 65 in good health and CMV-seronegative. The sample taken for sequencing was PBMCs. V usage is TRBV9 and J usage is TRBJ1-4; 7 nucleotides align to TRBD1. The DNA of the CDR3 is TGTGCCAGCAGCGTAGCCGGGACAGCTAATGAAAAACTGTTTTTT. Protein product: CASSVAGTANEKLFF.